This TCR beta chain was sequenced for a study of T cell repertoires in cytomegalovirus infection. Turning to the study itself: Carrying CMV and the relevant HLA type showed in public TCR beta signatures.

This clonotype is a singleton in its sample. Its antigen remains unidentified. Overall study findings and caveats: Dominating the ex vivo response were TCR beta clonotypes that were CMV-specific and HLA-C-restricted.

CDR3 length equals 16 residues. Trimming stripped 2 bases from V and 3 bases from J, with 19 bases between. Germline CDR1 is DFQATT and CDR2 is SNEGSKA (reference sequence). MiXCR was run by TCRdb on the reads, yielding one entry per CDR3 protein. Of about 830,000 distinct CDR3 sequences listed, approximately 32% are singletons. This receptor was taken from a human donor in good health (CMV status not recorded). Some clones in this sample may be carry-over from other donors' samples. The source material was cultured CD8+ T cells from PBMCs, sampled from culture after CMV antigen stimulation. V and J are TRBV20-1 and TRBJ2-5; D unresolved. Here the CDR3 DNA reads TGCAGTGCTAGACCCGACCGGATAGTTACGGAAGAGACCCAGTACTTC. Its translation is CSARPDRIVTEETQYF.